Described below is a single T cell receptor (beta chain) sequence and its context. The CDR3 contains 13 residues. In germline, CDR1 is SGHRS, CDR2 YFSETQ. Trimming cost V 5 bases and J 3 bases; bases outside gene matches: 3. This record comes from a study of blood T cell repertoires in COVID-19. Sequenced by immunoSEQ multiplex PCR; TCRdb stores in-frame clones only, minus some. Among roughly 120,000 clones listed, over 70% were seen once. Specimen: peripheral blood. This clonotype was sampled from a woman between 65 and 79 years old with acute or convalescent COVID-19. The J gene is TRBJ1-1, the V gene TRBV5-1; TRBD1 matches at 8 bases. CDR3 sequence (DNA): TGCGCCAGCAGGACGGACAGGGACACTGAAGCTTTCTTT. It yields the protein CASRTDRDTEAFF.